These T cell receptor beta chains were read from a single sample in a study of blood T cell repertoires in COVID-19. The data were produced by immunoSEQ multiplex PCR, yet TCRdb's version contains in-frame clones alone and is incomplete. The repertoire consists of over 40,000 clones, with about 79% occurring once and the leading ten covering around 8%. Sequences were obtained from peripheral blood. The receptors shown here come from a human donor in a cohort sampled during active COVID-19. Each CDR3 is given with its conserved first and last residue. The order of the fields is J gene, V gene, clone size, D gene, CDR3 protein, CDR3 DNA. D genes are given only for firm matches. Clone sizes are given selectively: once, few, many, or a class where the clone is expanded.

j_call: TRBJ2-3; v_call: TRBV7-3; clone_size: NA; d_call: TRBD2; cdr3_aa: CASSLGLAGTDTQYF; cdr3_nt: TGTGCCAGCAGCTTAGGACTAGCGGGCACAGATACGCAGTATTTT
j_call: TRBJ2-3; v_call: TRBV5-1; clone_size: NA; d_call: NA; cdr3_aa: CASRRRQPEDTQYF; cdr3_nt: TGCGCCAGCAGAAGGAGGCAGCCGGAAGATACGCAGTATTTT
j_call: TRBJ2-7; v_call: TRBV10-3; clone_size: NA; d_call: TRBD2; cdr3_aa: CATQLAGGPYEQYF; cdr3_nt: TGTGCCACCCAACTAGCGGGAGGGCCCTACGAGCAGTACTTC
j_call: TRBJ2-1; v_call: TRBV5-1; clone_size: few; d_call: NA; cdr3_aa: CASSLPSSSNEQFF; cdr3_nt: TGCGCCAGCAGCTTGCCTAGCTCCTCCAATGAGCAGTTCTTC
j_call: TRBJ1-1; v_call: TRBV5-1; clone_size: NA; d_call: NA; cdr3_aa: CASSILDSGTEAFF; cdr3_nt: TGCGCCAGCAGCATCCTAGACAGTGGGACTGAAGCTTTCTTT
j_call: TRBJ1-2; v_call: TRBV28; clone_size: NA; d_call: NA; cdr3_aa: CASSLGGITNYGYTF; cdr3_nt: TGTGCCAGCAGTCTGGGGGGGATTACTAACTATGGCTACACCTTC
j_call: TRBJ1-4; v_call: TRBV5-6; clone_size: NA; d_call: NA; cdr3_aa: CASSRTESNEKLFF; cdr3_nt: TGTGCCAGCAGCCGCACAGAATCTAATGAAAAACTGTTTTTT
j_call: TRBJ2-7; v_call: TRBV7-9; clone_size: NA; d_call: NA; cdr3_aa: CASSLGRESYEQYF; cdr3_nt: TGTGCCAGCAGCTTAGGACGGGAGAGCTACGAGCAGTACTTC
j_call: TRBJ1-2; v_call: TRBV7-2; clone_size: NA; d_call: NA; cdr3_aa: CASSPGSAYGYTF; cdr3_nt: TGTGCCAGCAGCCCAGGGTCGGCCTATGGCTACACCTTC
j_call: TRBJ2-1; v_call: TRBV27; clone_size: NA; d_call: TRBD2; cdr3_aa: CASSYGGTGGYNEQFF; cdr3_nt: TGTGCCAGCAGTTACGGGGGGACTGGGGGCTACAATGAGCAGTTCTTC
j_call: TRBJ2-1; v_call: TRBV27; clone_size: NA; d_call: TRBD2; cdr3_aa: CASSLWASGSSYNEQFF; cdr3_nt: TGTGCCAGCAGTTTATGGGCTAGCGGTAGCTCCTACAATGAGCAGTTCTTC
j_call: TRBJ1-1; v_call: TRBV18; clone_size: NA; d_call: TRBD1; cdr3_aa: CASSPQGARGTEAFF; cdr3_nt: TGTGCCAGCTCACCACAGGGGGCGCGGGGCACTGAAGCTTTCTTT
j_call: TRBJ1-2; v_call: TRBV10-3; clone_size: once; d_call: NA; cdr3_aa: CAISESRGGLSYGYTF; cdr3_nt: TGTGCCATCAGTGAGTCACGCGGAGGACTGTCCTATGGCTACACCTTC
j_call: TRBJ1-5; v_call: TRBV28; clone_size: NA; d_call: TRBD1; cdr3_aa: CASSQGDRAGQPQHF; cdr3_nt: TGTGCCAGCAGTCAGGGGGACAGGGCGGGTCAGCCCCAGCATTTT
j_call: TRBJ1-4; v_call: TRBV30; clone_size: NA; d_call: NA; cdr3_aa: CAWSDRLNEKLFF; cdr3_nt: TGTGCCTGGAGCGACAGGCTTAATGAAAAACTGTTTTTT
j_call: TRBJ2-1; v_call: TRBV11-3; clone_size: few; d_call: TRBD2; cdr3_aa: CASSLEAGGSNEQFF; cdr3_nt: TGTGCCAGCAGCTTAGAGGCGGGAGGGAGCAATGAGCAGTTCTTC
j_call: TRBJ2-1; v_call: TRBV7-7; clone_size: NA; d_call: TRBD1; cdr3_aa: CASSLGAGGSDEQFF; cdr3_nt: TGTGCTAGCAGCTTAGGGGCAGGGGGCTCTGATGAGCAGTTCTTC
j_call: TRBJ2-1; v_call: TRBV5-4; clone_size: NA; d_call: TRBD2; cdr3_aa: CASTSGDYNEQFF; cdr3_nt: TGTGCCAGCACCAGCGGGGACTACAATGAGCAGTTCTTC
j_call: TRBJ2-5; v_call: TRBV7-2; clone_size: NA; d_call: NA; cdr3_aa: CASSPYSETQYF; cdr3_nt: TGTGCCAGCAGCCCCTACTCCGAGACCCAGTACTTC
j_call: TRBJ1-1; v_call: TRBV29-1; clone_size: NA; d_call: NA; cdr3_aa: CSVESDSKNTEAFF; cdr3_nt: TGCAGCGTTGAGTCAGACAGCAAGAACACTGAAGCTTTCTTT
j_call: TRBJ2-3; v_call: TRBV29-1; clone_size: NA; d_call: NA; cdr3_aa: CSVGRGSVTDTQYF; cdr3_nt: TGCAGCGTGGGAAGGGGGTCTGTCACAGATACGCAGTATTTT
j_call: TRBJ1-2; v_call: TRBV19; clone_size: few; d_call: NA; cdr3_aa: CASTPDSLNHAWGYTF; cdr3_nt: TGTGCCAGTACTCCGGACAGCCTTAACCATGCATGGGGCTACACCTTC